Here is one T cell receptor (beta chain) with its context. The antigen is undetermined. The record originates from a study of T cell responses to AZD1222 COVID-19 vaccine. Study summary: The study pooled second doses at about 4 or about 12 weeks. Study-wide results and limits: Possibly, clonal diversity was underestimated; donors were largely white British and included more females. In all cases, repertoires were sampled only after the peak T cell response. Compared with day 0, the breadth and depth of the Spike-specific TCR repertoire rose significantly after two doses of AZD1222.

This table comes from immunoSEQ multiplex PCR, and its TCRdb copy is limited to in-frame clones, with some not included. Of 110,000 to 150,000 clones listed, about 93% are singletons. The TCR originated in an adult in good health. Here the sequenced sample was peripheral blood, taken on day 0 of AZD1222 vaccination.

The CDR3 region is CASSASQGAIVFGANVLTF. The CDR3 DNA sequence: TGTGCCAGTAGTGCGTCCCAGGGGGCCATCGTCTTTGGGGCCAACGTCCTGACTTTC. The chain links TRBV19 to TRBJ2-6; 8 positions match TRBD1. Germline V gene sequence: CDR1 LNHDA, CDR2 SQIVND (reference sequence). This CDR3 has 19 amino acids. V gave up 5 bases and J gave up 3 bases; unmatched junction bases: 15.